The clone carrying this T cell receptor beta chain was counted between two and nine times. Its cognate antigen is unknown. This entry comes from a study of T cell repertoires in cytomegalovirus infection. Turning to the study itself: As its CMV epitopes, the study selected recently identified HLA-C-restricted and well-studied HLA-B-restricted targets. An indication of both CMV infection and matching HLA type came from public TCR beta signatures.

TCRdb re-called the reads with MiXCR, one entry per CDR3 protein. The profile shows tens of thousands of distinct CDR3 sequences, approximately 24% of them singletons. Study results and limitations: Cumulative public TCR beta family frequency identified carriers of CMV plus the relevant HLA. CMV-specific HLA-C-restricted TCR beta clonotypes dominated the ex vivo response.

Sequencing used CD8+ T cells from cultured PBMCs, obtained from culture after CMV antigen stimulation. This clonotype was sampled from a human donor in good health (CMV status not recorded). Some clones in this sample may be carry-over from other donors' samples.

The CDR3 region is CASLSGANVLTF. DNA for the CDR3: TGTGCCAGCCTCTCTGGGGCCAACGTCCTGACTTTC. The genes are TRBV9 and TRBJ2-6; D not certain. Per germline, CDR1 SGDLS and CDR2 YYNGEE. Between the trimmed V and J ends, which lost 7 bases and 0 bases, there was a span of 2 bases. This CDR3 is 12 amino acids long.